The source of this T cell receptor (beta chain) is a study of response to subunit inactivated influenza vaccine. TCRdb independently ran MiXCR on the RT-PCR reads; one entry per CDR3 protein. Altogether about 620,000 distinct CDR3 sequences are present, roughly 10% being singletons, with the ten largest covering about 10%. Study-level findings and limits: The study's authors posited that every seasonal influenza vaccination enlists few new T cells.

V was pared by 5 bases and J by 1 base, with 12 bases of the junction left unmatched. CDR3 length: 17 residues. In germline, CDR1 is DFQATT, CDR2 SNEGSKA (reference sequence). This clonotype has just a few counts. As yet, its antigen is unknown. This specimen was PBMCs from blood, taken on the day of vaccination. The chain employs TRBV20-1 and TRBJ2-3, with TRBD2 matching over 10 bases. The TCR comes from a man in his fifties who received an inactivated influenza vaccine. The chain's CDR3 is CSAVRLAGRRGTDTQYF. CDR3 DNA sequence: TGCAGTGCTGTTCGACTAGCGGGTCGTCGGGGCACAGATACGCAGTATTTT.